What follows describes a single TCR beta chain. No antigen is known for it. The data are from a study of cytomegalovirus exposure and HLA in healthy donors. General study findings and limits: In a later analysis, TCR beta V- and J-gene trimming was associated with a missense DCLRE1C variant. Another analysis was done later, and it associated roughly 15,000 TCR beta sequences with HLA alleles at 0.05 false discovery rate. Cytomegalovirus status was reportedly diagnosed by the classifier with high sensitivity and specificity. According to a later analysis, most TCR beta chains associated with CMV appeared HLA-restricted.

The PCR contained 60 Vbeta and 13 Jbeta primers. TCRdb's copy holds only in-frame clones and misses some; the assay was immunoSEQ multiplex PCR. The sample includes around 150,000 clones, around three quarters seen only once; the top ten take approximately 6.9%. V was pared by 5 bases and J by 3 bases, with 11 bases of the junction left unmatched. This CDR3 comprises 18 residues. Looked up from germline, CDR1 is SGHAT and CDR2 is FQNNGV. This chain joins TRBV11-2 and TRBJ1-6; TRBD1 matches at 9 bases. Source material: PBMCs. This clonotype was sampled from a man aged 35 to 55 in good health and CMV-seropositive. Here the CDR3 reads CASSLSPGTGNYNSPLHF. The CDR3 nucleotides are TGTGCCAGCAGCCTCTCCCCCGGGACAGGGAACTATAATTCACCCCTCCACTTT. The full variable domain, completed using reference TRBV11-2 and TRBJ1-6, is EAGVAQSPRYKIIEKRQSVAFWCNPISGHATLYWYQQILGQGPKLLIQFQNNGVVDDSQLPKDRFSAERLKGVDSTLKIQPAKLEDSAVYLCASSLSPGTGNYNSPLHFGNGTRLTVT.